The 28 T cell receptor beta chains below were found in one sample sequenced in a study of T-cell reconstitution after alpha-beta-depleted transplantation in children. TCRbeta library construction was performed incorporating unique molecular identifiers. In TCRdb, the PCR reads were re-called with MiXCR into one record per CDR3 protein. Among fewer than 700,000 distinct CDR3 sequences, roughly 23% were seen once, and the ten largest hold roughly an eighth. The input for sequencing was PBMCs, mostly from graft donor cells, taken 360 days after TCRalphabeta/CD19-depleted stem cell transplant. The receptors were gathered from a boy in the first two years of life who had a stem cell transplant for acute myeloid leukemia, so the T cells may come from the graft donor.

This chain links TRBV7-9 with TRBJ2-3; D call uncertain. In germline, CDR1 is SEHNR, CDR2 FQNEAQ (reference sequence). CDR3 length equals 16 residues. Deletions cut 1 base from V and 2 bases from J, with 13 bases between. CDR3 nucleotides: TGTGCCAGCAGCTTAGAGGGCAGCTATGTCACAGATACGCAGTATTTT. This sequence encodes CASSLEGSYVTDTQYF.

To note about this clonotype: Sequence at one end of the junction differs from germline and may be a read error. This rearrangement joins TRBV7-2 to TRBJ2-7, with D perhaps matching TRBD1 or TRBD2 (7 bases each). Germline V gives CDR1 SGHTA, CDR2 FQGNSA. The CDR3 is 14 amino acids. The CDR3 reads CASSTGGGTTGIRF. CDR3 sequence (DNA): TGTGCCAGCAGCACCGGCGGGGGTACGACAGGGATTCGCTTC.

The chain recombines TRBV20-1 with TRBJ2-5, with D unclear. Per germline, CDR1 DFQATT and CDR2 SNEGSKA (reference sequence). CDR3 size: 14 residues. Trimming cost V 6 bases and J 4 bases, with 18 bases left between them. CDR3 amino acids: CSAAGNRVRETQYF. The CDR3 DNA sequence: TGCAGTGCAGCTGGGAACCGGGTTCGAGAGACCCAGTACTTC.

The V gene is TRBV30, the J gene TRBJ2-3, with 8 bases lining up with TRBD2. The J segment lost 2 bases and the V segment lost 0 bases, leaving 7 bases of the junction unmatched. The CDR3 length is 16 residues. Germline values: CDR1 GTSNPN, CDR2 SVGIG (reference sequence). This chain's CDR3 is CAWSVHSGGATDTQYF. The CDR3 DNA is TGTGCCTGGAGTGTACACAGCGGGGGCGCCACAGATACGCAGTATTTT.

This clonotype was counted a few times. The V and J genes are TRBV20-1 and TRBJ2-1; 11 bases map to TRBD2. The ends lost 0 bases at V and 7 bases at J; junction bases unmatched: 8. Germline CDR1 DFQATT, CDR2 SNEGSKA (reference sequence). CDR3 length: 16 residues. The CDR3 spells CSARDPTSGVGNEQFF. CDR3 coding DNA: TGCAGTGCTAGAGATCCGACTAGCGGGGTGGGGAATGAGCAGTTCTTC.

The CDR3 DNA reads TGCGCCAGCAGTCCGAACACGGGGGCCGGGGAGCTGTTTTTT. It encodes CASSPNTGAGELFF. The J gene is TRBJ2-2, the V gene TRBV23-1, with D possibly matching TRBD2 (6 bases). TRBV23-1 is marked as an open reading frame, function uncertain. This CDR3 has 14 residues. Trimming pared 4 bases from V and 6 bases from J, leaving 12 bases between.

Only one count was recorded for this clonotype. The chain employs TRBV20-1 and TRBJ1-5; unclear D gene. CDR1 and CDR2 (germline): DFQATT, SNEGSKA (reference sequence). Trimming stripped 7 bases from V and 0 bases from J, with 16 bases between. The CDR3 has 15 amino acids. The CDR3 DNA follows: TGCAGTGTGAGAGGCGGATCGAATAGCAATCAGCCCCAGCATTTT. Translating it yields CSVRGGSNSNQPQHF.

The CDR3 loop is CASGVLGEDTQYF. In DNA form, the CDR3 reads TGTGCCAGCGGAGTGCTGGGTGAAGATACGCAGTATTTT. The genes are TRBV27 and TRBJ2-3; D call uncertain. The CDR3 covers 13 residues. V was shortened by 8 bases and J by 5 bases, with 14 bases between the two germline ends. In germline, CDR1 is MNHEY, CDR2 SMNVEV (reference sequence).

This clonotype came up many times. J is TRBJ2-1 and V is TRBV6-5; a possible D gene is TRBD2 (7 bases). Germline CDR1 is MNHEY and CDR2 is SVGAGI. The CDR3 length is 15 residues. V lost 6 bases and J lost 7, with 19 bases in between. CDR3 loop: CASSPVRGAGNEQFF. CDR3 nucleotides: TGTGCCAGCAGCCCCGTCCGGGGGGCGGGAAATGAGCAGTTCTTC.

The rearrangement uses TRBV19 and TRBJ1-5; D gene ambiguous. Deletions cut 1 base from V and 5 bases from J, with 9 bases between. The CDR3 consists of 14 residues. CDR1 LNHDA and CDR2 SQIVND come from the germline V gene (reference sequence). The chain's CDR3 is CASSIGDPHQPQHF. As DNA, the CDR3 is TGTGCCAGTAGTATAGGGGATCCCCATCAGCCCCAGCATTTT. The complete variable domain, with remaining parts taken from reference TRBV19 and TRBJ1-5, reads DGGITQSPKYLFRKEGQNVTLSCEQNLNHDAMYWYRQDPGQGLRLIYYSQIVNDFQKGDIAEGYSVSREKKESFPLTVTSAQKNPTAFYLCASSIGDPHQPQHFGDGTRLSIL.

This rearrangement joins TRBV6-5 to TRBJ2-1; the D gene is possibly TRBD2 (6 bases). There are 15 residues in the CDR3. V was pared by 2 bases and J by 4 bases, with 12 bases between. CDR1 is MNHEY, CDR2 SVGAGI, per germline. The CDR3 is CASSYGGDLYNEQFF. CDR3 DNA: TGTGCCAGCAGTTACGGAGGGGACCTTTACAATGAGCAGTTCTTC.

This clonotype was picked up many times. This rearrangement joins TRBV7-2 to TRBJ2-1, with 13 bases identical to TRBD2. V trimming: 5 bases; J trimming: 6 bases; junction bases outside the gene matches: 13. Germline V CDR1 and CDR2: SGHTA, FQGNSA. CDR3 size: 18 residues. This CDR3 is CASSRGLAGSFGVNEQFF. Written as DNA, the CDR3 is TGTGCCAGCAGCCGGGGACTAGCGGGGTCCTTTGGGGTCAATGAGCAGTTCTTC.

The V and J genes are TRBV19 and TRBJ2-4; D is undetermined. Germline V lookup: CDR1 LNHDA, CDR2 SQIVND (reference sequence). This CDR3 is built from 16 residues. The V end was cut by 6 bases, the J end by 0 bases, with 15 bases between. CDR3: CASSLAGPGAKNIQYF. The CDR3 DNA reads as TGTGCCAGTAGCTTAGCCGGGCCCGGAGCCAAAAACATTCAGTACTTC. The full variable domain, its missing parts supplied by reference TRBV19 and TRBJ2-4, is DGGITQSPKYLFRKEGQNVTLSCEQNLNHDAMYWYRQDPGQGLRLIYYSQIVNDFQKGDIAEGYSVSREKKESFPLTVTSAQKNPTAFYLCASSLAGPGAKNIQYFGAGTRLSVL.

This clonotype was counted at least ten times. In DNA, the CDR3 is TGTGCCAGCAGCTATCGGGACAGCCCCTACGAGCAGTACTTC. Translated: CASSYRDSPYEQYF. The V and J genes are TRBV5-5 and TRBJ2-7; 7 bases align to TRBD1. Trimming removed 3 bases from V and 2 bases from J; junction bases left unmatched: 5. Germline V gene data show CDR1 as SGHKS and CDR2 as YYEKEE (reference sequence). This CDR3 has 14 residues.

This chain uses TRBV7-3 with TRBJ2-2; weak D call: TRBD2 (6 bases). CDR3 length: 15 amino acids. CDR1 and CDR2 (germline): SGHTA, FQGTGA. V lost 5 bases and J 7 bases, leaving 17 bases between the germline ends. The CDR3 sequence is CASSPRAGSGGELFF. The CDR3, as DNA: TGTGCCAGCAGCCCCCGGGCCGGGAGTGGCGGGGAGCTGTTTTTT.

This clonotype turned up a few times. This chain connects TRBV5-1 to TRBJ2-1; TRBD2 matches at 8 bases. Germline-derived CDR1 and CDR2 are SGHRS and YFSETQ. The junction had 17 bases not matched to a gene; V was cut back by 5 bases and J by 7 bases. The CDR3 is made up of 17 amino acids. In DNA form, the CDR3 reads TGCGCCAGCAGTACAGTTGGGAACCGGGGGGGCCGGAATGAGCAGTTCTTC. It translates to CASSTVGNRGGRNEQFF.

The sample holds a few counts of this clonotype. The V and J genes are TRBV5-5 and TRBJ2-1; D is possibly TRBD1 or TRBD2 (5 bases each). The length of the CDR3 is 16 residues. V lost 5 bases, J lost 7 bases, and 22 bases lay in between. CDR1 is SGHKS, CDR2 YYEKEE, per germline (reference sequence). CDR3 in DNA: TGTGCCAGCAGGATAAGGGCGGACGGGAACAGGAATGAGCAGTTCTTC. As protein: CASRIRADGNRNEQFF.

This clonotype showed up many times. The chain employs TRBV6-2 or TRBV6-3 and TRBJ2-6; 11 bases align to TRBD2. J lost 0 bases, V lost 6 bases, and 10 bases had no gene match. The germline V gene has CDR1 MNHEY and CDR2 SVGEGT. The CDR3 totals 19 residues. As DNA, the CDR3 is TGTGCCAGCAGCCGATCGACTAGCGGGGTTTACTCTGGGGCCAACGTCCTGACTTTC. Translation gives CASSRSTSGVYSGANVLTF.

This clonotype has only a few counts. The chain joins TRBV5-4 to TRBJ2-1; 8 bases map to TRBD2. This CDR3 spans 15 amino acids. From germline, CDR1 is SGHNT and CDR2 YYREEE (reference sequence). V lost 5 bases to trimming and J lost 8 bases; unmatched junction nucleotides: 12. The CDR3 nucleotides read TGTGCCAGCAGACCTCCGGGGGGGCGGATGGATGAGCAGTTCTTC. It specifies CASRPPGGRMDEQFF. Using reference TRBV5-4 and TRBJ2-1 for the parts outside the CDR3, the full variable domain is ETGVTQSPTHLIKTRGQQVTLRCSSQSGHNTVSWYQQALGQGPQFIFQYYREEENGRGNFPPRFSGLQFPNYSSELNVNALELDDSALYLCASRPPGGRMDEQFFGPGTRLTVL.

About this clonotype: Mismatch with germline at one junction end may stem from a read error. V gene TRBV20-1 combines with J gene TRBJ2-3; TRBD2 agrees at 11 bases. The CDR3 has 19 amino acids. Germline CDR1 and CDR2: DFQATT and SNEGSKA (reference sequence). The CDR3: CSARVSGGASITSTDTQYF. The CDR3 DNA is TGCAGTGCCAGAGTTAGCGGGGGGGCTTCTATTACTAGCACAGATACGCAGTATTTT.

This clonotype was recorded only once. CDR3 bases: TGTGCCAGCAGCTTACAAGCTCCCCCAGATACGCAGTATTTT. As protein: CASSLQAPPDTQYF. The J gene is TRBJ2-3, the V gene TRBV7-2; D remains ambiguous. CDR3 length: 14 residues. Germline values: CDR1 SGHTA, CDR2 FQGNSA. The V end was cut by 2 bases, the J end by 4 bases, with 10 bases between.

This chain links TRBV7-9 with TRBJ2-5; D possibly matches TRBD1 or TRBD2 (5 bases each). The CDR3 runs 15 residues. Trimming removed 1 base from V and 4 bases from J, with 13 bases in between. The germline V gene encodes CDR1 SEHNR and CDR2 FQNEAQ (reference sequence). CDR3 loop: CASSLVDGTPETQYF. For the CDR3, the DNA is TGTGCCAGCAGCTTAGTCGACGGGACCCCAGAGACCCAGTACTTC.

CDR3 bases: TGTGCCACTGGCGATCCAGGGTCCGTTTCACCCCTCCACTTT. It translates to CATGDPGSVSPLHF. The chain has TRBV15 and TRBJ1-6; maybe TRBD1 (5 bases). This CDR3 has 14 residues. V gave up 9 bases and J gave up 9 bases, with 18 bases separating them. Germline V gene data show CDR1 as LNHNV and CDR2 as YYDKDF (reference sequence).

This clonotype showed up many times. The gene calls are TRBV9 and TRBJ2-6; 7 nucleotides match TRBD1. This CDR3 has 17 residues. Per germline, CDR1 SGDLS and CDR2 YYNGEE. V lost 6 bases and J lost 0; bases outside the gene matches: 9. Here the CDR3 reads CASTSGTASSGANVLTF. For the CDR3, the DNA is TGTGCCAGCACGTCCGGGACAGCATCCTCTGGGGCCAACGTCCTGACTTTC.

In its sample, this clonotype was seen once. The gene calls are TRBV10-3 and TRBJ2-5, with D possibly called TRBD1 or TRBD2 (5 bases each). The CDR3 consists of 16 residues. The V and J ends lost 3 bases and 5 bases respectively, with 19 bases between them. Germline values: CDR1 ENHRY, CDR2 SYGVKD. In DNA form, the CDR3 reads TGTGCCATCAGTGACCCCTGGGACGAGGGGCAGGAGACCCAGTACTTC. Encoded protein: CAISDPWDEGQETQYF.

The chain uses TRBV5-1 and TRBJ1-2; D ambiguous. The V gene's germline CDR1 is SGHRS and CDR2 YFSETQ. The CDR3 spans 13 residues. V lost 7 bases to trimming and J lost 4 bases, with 14 bases between them. CDR3: CASSGTEFYGYTF. CDR3 DNA: TGCGCCAGCTCGGGTACAGAATTCTATGGCTACACCTTC.

The rearrangement uses TRBV6-5 and TRBJ2-3, with TRBD2 matching 9 bases. Trimming at V came to 6 bases and at J to 4 bases, leaving 5 bases not matched to a gene. This CDR3 has 14 amino acids. The germline CDR1 and CDR2 sequences are MNHEY and SVGAGI. Here the CDR3 DNA reads TGTGCCAGCAGATTAGCGGGGGTCCCAGATACGCAGTATTTT. Residues: CASRLAGVPDTQYF.

V usage is TRBV6-5 and J usage is TRBJ2-2; D not resolved. This CDR3 comprises 13 residues. CDR1 and CDR2 (germline): MNHEY, SVGAGI. V was cut by 2 bases and J by 1 base, with 2 bases left in between. The CDR3 bases are TGTGCCAGCAGTTACAAGAACACCGGGGAGCTGTTTTTT. This translates into CASSYKNTGELFF.